This passage covers 27 T cell receptor beta chains from one sample sequenced in a study of blood T cell repertoires in COVID-19. Clones were read by immunoSEQ multiplex PCR, and TCRdb kept only the in-frame ones, dropping some. The table includes about 500,000 clones, about 88% detected once. The sample taken for sequencing was peripheral blood. These receptors came from a woman aged 45-59 years with COVID-19, enrolled during active disease.

This chain uses TRBV4-1 with TRBJ1-3, with no clear D. This CDR3 is built from 15 residues. CDR1 and CDR2 from the germline V gene are MGHRA and YSYEKL. With 0 bases removed from V and 7 bases from J, the gap between germline ends came to 13 bases. CDR3: CASSQDRTVRNTIYF. CDR3 nucleotides: TGCGCCAGCAGCCAAGATCGTACAGTTCGGAACACCATATATTTT.

V gene TRBV19 combines with J gene TRBJ2-1; 9 bases match TRBD2. The junction had 4 bases not matched to a gene; V was cut back by 8 bases and J by 8 bases. The germline V gene has CDR1 LNHDA and CDR2 SQIVND (reference sequence). The CDR3 covers 12 residues. The CDR3 DNA reads as TGTGCCAGTGGGACTAGCATGCATGAGCAGTTCTTC. This sequence encodes CASGTSMHEQFF.

The gene calls are TRBV27 and TRBJ2-3, with TRBD1 as a possible D gene (5 bases). Germline-derived CDR1 and CDR2 are MNHEY and SMNVEV (reference sequence). Between the trimmed V and J ends, which lost 8 bases and 5 bases, there was a span of 8 bases. This CDR3 comprises 11 residues. The CDR3 region has the DNA TGTGCCAGCGGCCAGGGAGATACGCAGTATTTT. It yields the protein CASGQGDTQYF.

In this sample, this clone turned up a few times. The V and J genes are TRBV9 and TRBJ2-3, with 11 bases lining up with TRBD2. Germline V lookup: CDR1 SGDLS, CDR2 YYNGEE. The trim removed 0 bases at V and 6 bases at J, leaving 0 bases unmatched. This CDR3 spans 14 amino acids. CDR3 protein: CASSVGTSGDTQYF. CDR3 in DNA: TGTGCCAGCAGCGTAGGGACTAGCGGGGATACGCAGTATTTT. Full variable domain (missing parts from reference TRBV9 and TRBJ2-3): DSGVTQTPKHLITATGQRVTLRCSPRSGDLSVYWYQQSLDQGLQFLIQYYNGEERAKGNILERFSAQQFPDLHSELNLSSLELGDSALYFCASSVGTSGDTQYFGPGTRLTVL.

The chain recombines TRBV25-1 with TRBJ2-1; D is unclear. CDR1 is MGHDK and CDR2 is SYGVNS in the germline V gene. V lost 3 bases to trimming and J lost 3 bases, with 3 bases between them. The CDR3 consists of 12 residues. The CDR3 DNA follows: TGTGCCAGCAGTGAGCGCTACAATGAGCAGTTCTTC. Translating gives CASSERYNEQFF.

The chain combines TRBV4-1 with TRBJ1-1; D may be TRBD1 (6 bases). This CDR3 has 14 residues. Trimming removed 6 bases at V and 4 bases at J, with 15 bases between. Germline lookup yields CDR1 MGHRA and CDR2 YSYEKL. The CDR3, as DNA: TGCGCCAGCAGTCGTTCAGGGACAAGCACTGAAGCTTTCTTT. This codes for CASSRSGTSTEAFF.

The chain joins TRBV29-1 to TRBJ1-2; D call uncertain. The CDR3 loop spans 12 amino acids. V was shortened by 4 bases and J by 3 bases, with 9 bases between the two germline ends. CDR1 SQVTM and CDR2 ANQGSEA come from the germline V gene. DNA of the CDR3: TGCAGCGTTGGTGAGGAGCACTATGGCTACACCTTC. Translated, it gives CSVGEEHYGYTF.

The chain combines TRBV6-1 with TRBJ1-1; no clear D. Trimming took off 2 bases at V and 0 bases at J, with 13 bases between the two ends. The CDR3 runs 16 residues. In germline, CDR1 is MNHNS, CDR2 SASEGT. The CDR3 loop reads CASSELIVGMNTEAFF. Written as DNA, the CDR3 is TGTGCCAGCAGTGAACTGATCGTCGGGATGAACACTGAAGCTTTCTTT.

The rearrangement uses TRBV5-6 and TRBJ1-2, with 9 bases aligning to TRBD1. Losses at the gene ends were 4 bases for V and 3 bases for J; bases not matched to a gene: 10. The CDR3 is 16 residues long. CDR1 and CDR2 from the germline V gene are SGHDT and YYEEEE. The CDR3 protein is CASSPGTGTPDYGYTF. Here the CDR3 DNA reads TGTGCCAGCAGCCCAGGGACAGGGACTCCAGACTATGGCTACACCTTC.

The rearrangement links TRBV3-1 (or the pseudogene TRBV3-2) to TRBJ2-7; TRBD1 might be the D (5 bases). The germline V gene encodes CDR1 LGHDT and CDR2 YNNKEL (reference sequence). CDR3 length equals 16 residues. With 0 bases removed from V and 4 bases from J, the gap between germline ends came to 16 bases. The CDR3 region has the DNA TGTGCCAGCAGCCAAGATCCCACAGGACCACGTTACGAGCAGTACTTC. Translating it yields CASSQDPTGPRYEQYF.

J is TRBJ1-5 and V is TRBV2; D call uncertain. Deletions cut 1 base from V and 5 bases from J, with 6 bases between. Germline V CDR1 and CDR2: SNHLY, FYNNEI. This CDR3 spans 13 amino acids. CDR3 nucleotides: TGTGCCAGCAGTGAAGACAGAGATCAGCCCCAGCATTTT. This gives the protein CASSEDRDQPQHF.

The chain employs TRBV11-2 and TRBJ2-1; 10 nucleotides match TRBD1. Trimming removed 5 bases from V and 8 bases from J; junction bases left unmatched: 9. Germline CDR1 SGHAT, CDR2 FQNNGV. The CDR3 has 15 amino acids. CDR3 bases: TGTGCCAGCAGCCCCAGGAGGGACAGGGGCGATGAGCAGTTCTTC. This codes for CASSPRRDRGDEQFF.

The chain joins TRBV19 to TRBJ1-5, with 7 bases identical to TRBD1. The CDR3 is made up of 15 amino acids. The ends lost 6 bases at V and 0 bases at J; junction bases unmatched: 5. CDR1 LNHDA and CDR2 SQIVND come from the germline V gene (reference sequence). CDR3 nucleotides: TGTGCCAGTAGACGGGACAGATATAGCAATCAGCCCCAGCATTTT. Its protein product is CASRRDRYSNQPQHF.

The chain uses TRBV21-1 and TRBJ1-2. TRBV21-1 is an annotated pseudogene. The CDR3 runs to 17 residues. The CDR3 loop reads CASSKVTGGAGVYGYTF. The CDR3 region has the DNA TGTGCCAGCAGCAAAGTAACAGGAGGGGCCGGGGTCTATGGCTACACCTTC.

The chain uses TRBV10-2 and TRBJ1-6, with D tentatively TRBD1 (6 bases). This CDR3 is built from 14 residues. V lost 2 bases, J lost 7 bases, and 9 bases lay in between. Germline CDR1 reads WSHSY; CDR2 reads SAAADI. The CDR3 protein is CASSEDRSNSPLHF. CDR3 in DNA: TGCGCCAGCAGTGAGGACAGGAGCAATTCACCCCTCCACTTT.

The J gene is TRBJ2-7, the V gene TRBV27, with TRBD1 matching over 11 bases. The CDR3 runs to 13 residues. Per germline, CDR1 MNHEY and CDR2 SMNVEV (reference sequence). V lost 7 bases to trimming and J lost 4 bases; unmatched junction nucleotides: 3. The CDR3 coding sequence is TGTGCCAGCATAGGACAGGGGGCGTACGAGCAGTACTTC. The encoded protein is CASIGQGAYEQYF.

This clone was counted once. The CDR3: CACSSQGLSTEAFF. The CDR3 DNA reads as TGTGCCTGCTCGAGCCAGGGCTTGAGCACTGAAGCTTTCTTT. The chain has TRBV6-5 and TRBJ1-1; D may be TRBD1 (5 bases). The germline CDR1 and CDR2 sequences are MNHEY and SVGAGI. V lost 11 bases, J lost 4 bases, and 20 bases lay in between. The CDR3 contains 14 residues.

The sample holds a few counts of this clone. The rearrangement joins TRBV7-9 to TRBJ1-6; D ambiguous. The CDR3 length is 15 residues. Looked up from germline, CDR1 is SEHNR and CDR2 is FQNEAQ (reference sequence). With 2 bases removed from V and 7 bases from J, the gap between germline ends came to 12 bases. CDR3 sequence: CASSLTGLLNSPLHF. In DNA form, the CDR3 reads TGTGCCAGCAGCTTAACGGGGTTGCTGAATTCACCCCTCCACTTT.

J is TRBJ2-1 and V is TRBV6-5, with D unresolved. Germline lookup yields CDR1 MNHEY and CDR2 SVGAGI. The length of the CDR3 is 15 residues. Trimming pared 0 bases from V and 6 bases from J, leaving 12 bases between. The CDR3 protein is CASSYSSGFGNEQFF. CDR3 in DNA: TGTGCCAGCAGTTACTCGTCCGGTTTCGGCAATGAGCAGTTCTTC.

This chain uses TRBV24-1 with TRBJ2-7, with a weak D call TRBD2 (6 bases). The CDR3 runs 11 residues. Per germline, CDR1 KGHDR and CDR2 SFDVKD. The V and J ends lost 9 bases and 5 bases respectively, with 10 bases between them. The CDR3 is CATGWRDEQYF. CDR3 bases: TGTGCCACCGGTTGGAGGGACGAGCAGTACTTC.

The rearrangement joins TRBV9 to TRBJ1-3, with 7 nucleotides matching TRBD1. This CDR3 has 14 residues. V shed 3 bases, J shed 5 bases, and the junction held 5 bases outside the gene matches. Germline CDR1 and CDR2: SGDLS and YYNGEE. CDR3 loop: CASSGTGSRNTIYF. The CDR3 nucleotides are TGTGCCAGCAGCGGGACAGGTTCAAGAAACACCATATATTTT.

The chain joins TRBV10-3 to TRBJ2-7; D ambiguous. V gave up 3 bases and J gave up 6 bases, with 9 bases separating them. Germline-derived CDR1 and CDR2 are ENHRY and SYGVKD. This CDR3 contains 12 residues. CDR3 coding DNA: TGTGCCATCAGTGACCGATACATCGAGCAGTACTTC. Protein sequence: CAISDRYIEQYF.

CDR3 sequence reads: CASSLTGGYGYTF. CDR3 coding DNA: TGTGCCAGCAGCTTAACGGGGGGCTATGGCTACACCTTC. The gene calls are TRBV7-3 and TRBJ1-2; TRBD1 might be the D (5 bases). The V gene lost 0 bases and the J gene lost 4 bases, with 6 bases spanning the gap. The V gene's germline CDR1 is SGHTA and CDR2 FQGTGA. This CDR3 contains 13 residues. Complete variable domain (other parts from reference TRBV7-3 and TRBJ1-2): GAGVSQTPSNKVTEKGKYVELRCDPISGHTALYWYRQSLGQGPEFLIYFQGTGAADDSGLPNDRFFAVRPEGSVSTLKIQRTERGDSAVYLCASSLTGGYGYTFGSGTRLTVV.

The genes are TRBV6-5 and TRBJ2-7, with D hard to call. Between the trimmed V and J ends, which lost 7 bases and 7 bases, there was a span of 17 bases. The CDR3 has 13 amino acids. Germline V gives CDR1 MNHEY, CDR2 SVGAGI. The CDR3 DNA sequence: TGTGCCAGCACCTTTGCGGCCTCTCGTGAGCAGTACTTC. It specifies CASTFAASREQYF.

The rearrangement uses TRBV10-3 and TRBJ2-7; tentative D call: TRBD2 (5 bases). Trimming took off 6 bases at V and 9 bases at J, with 21 bases between the two ends. CDR1 is ENHRY, CDR2 SYGVKD, per germline. The CDR3 consists of 14 residues. CDR3 region: CAISPNLRTSGQYF. Here the CDR3 DNA reads TGTGCCATCAGCCCCAACCTCCGGACTTCCGGGCAGTACTTC.

The J gene is TRBJ1-1, the V gene TRBV7-9; D not certain. The CDR3 consists of 11 residues. Germline CDR1 is SEHNR and CDR2 is FQNEAQ (reference sequence). V gave up 8 bases and J gave up 3 bases, with 7 bases separating them. CDR3 sequence (DNA): TGTGCCAGCCTCGGAGACACTGAAGCTTTCTTT. This translates into CASLGDTEAFF.

This chain joins TRBV5-1 and TRBJ2-7; D not resolved. This CDR3 has 14 amino acids. Germline V CDR1 and CDR2: SGHRS, YFSETQ. Trimming took 4 bases from V and 1 from J, leaving 12 bases between them. The CDR3 reads CASSPASESYEQYF. The CDR3 coding sequence is TGCGCCAGCAGCCCCGCTTCCGAGTCCTACGAGCAGTACTTC.